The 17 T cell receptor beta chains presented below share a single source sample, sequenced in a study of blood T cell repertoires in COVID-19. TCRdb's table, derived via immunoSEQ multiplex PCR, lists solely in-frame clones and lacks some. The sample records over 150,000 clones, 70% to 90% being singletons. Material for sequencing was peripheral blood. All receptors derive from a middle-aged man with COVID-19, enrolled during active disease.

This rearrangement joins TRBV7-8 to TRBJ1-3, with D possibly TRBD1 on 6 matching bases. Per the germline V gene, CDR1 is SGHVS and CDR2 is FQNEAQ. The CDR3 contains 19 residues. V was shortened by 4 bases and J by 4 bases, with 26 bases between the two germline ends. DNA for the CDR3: TGTGCCAGCAGCTCGATAGGGGGATCGGCAAGCCAAAGAGGAAACACCATATATTTT. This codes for CASSSIGGSASQRGNTIYF.

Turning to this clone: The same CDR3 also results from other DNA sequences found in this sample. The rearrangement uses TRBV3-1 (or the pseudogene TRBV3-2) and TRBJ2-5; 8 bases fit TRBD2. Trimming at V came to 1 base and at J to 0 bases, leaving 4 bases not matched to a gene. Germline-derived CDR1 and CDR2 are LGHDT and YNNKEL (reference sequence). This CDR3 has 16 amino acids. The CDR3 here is CASSQGLAGYQETQYF. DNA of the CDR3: TGTGCCAGCAGCCAAGGGTTAGCGGGGTACCAAGAGACCCAGTACTTC.

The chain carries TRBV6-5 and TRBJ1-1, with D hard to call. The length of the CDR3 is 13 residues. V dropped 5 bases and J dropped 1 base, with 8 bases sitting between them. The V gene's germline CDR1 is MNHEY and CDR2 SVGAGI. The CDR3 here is CASSPQRNTEAFF. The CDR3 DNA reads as TGTGCCAGCAGTCCCCAGCGGAACACTGAAGCTTTCTTT.

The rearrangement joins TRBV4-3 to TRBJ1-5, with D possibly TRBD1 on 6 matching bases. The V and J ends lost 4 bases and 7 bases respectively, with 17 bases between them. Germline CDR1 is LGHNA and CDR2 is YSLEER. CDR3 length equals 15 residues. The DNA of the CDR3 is TGCGCCAGCAGCCCCTACAGGGCCCCGGGGCAGCCCCAGCATTTT. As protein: CASSPYRAPGQPQHF.

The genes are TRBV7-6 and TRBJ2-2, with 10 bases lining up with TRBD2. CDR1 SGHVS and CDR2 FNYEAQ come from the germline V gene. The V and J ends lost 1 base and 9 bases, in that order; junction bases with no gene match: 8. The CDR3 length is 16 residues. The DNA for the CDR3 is TGTGCCAGCAGCTTAGGTCCTAGCGGGAGTGCTTGGGAGCTGTTTTTT. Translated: CASSLGPSGSAWELFF.

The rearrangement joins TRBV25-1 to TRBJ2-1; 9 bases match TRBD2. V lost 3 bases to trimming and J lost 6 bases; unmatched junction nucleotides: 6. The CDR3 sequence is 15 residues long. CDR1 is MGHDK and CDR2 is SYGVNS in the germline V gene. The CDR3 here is CASSDYSGGSNEQFF. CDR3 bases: TGTGCCAGCAGTGACTATAGCGGGGGCTCCAATGAGCAGTTCTTC. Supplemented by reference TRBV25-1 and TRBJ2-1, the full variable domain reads EADIYQTPRYLVIGTGKKITLECSQTMGHDKMYWYQQDPGMELHLIHYSYGVNSTEKGDLSSESTVSRIRTEHFPLTLESARPSHTSQYLCASSDYSGGSNEQFFGPGTRLTVL.

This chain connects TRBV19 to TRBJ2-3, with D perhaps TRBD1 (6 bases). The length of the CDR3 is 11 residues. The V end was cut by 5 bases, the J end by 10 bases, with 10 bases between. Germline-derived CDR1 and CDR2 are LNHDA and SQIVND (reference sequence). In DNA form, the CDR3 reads TGTGCCAGTAGTGCTGGACAGCCGCAGTATTTT. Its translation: CASSAGQPQYF.

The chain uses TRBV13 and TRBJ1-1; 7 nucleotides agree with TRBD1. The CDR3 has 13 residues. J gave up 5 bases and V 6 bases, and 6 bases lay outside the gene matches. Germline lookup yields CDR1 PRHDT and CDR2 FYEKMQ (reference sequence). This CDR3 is CASSEGAGTEAFF. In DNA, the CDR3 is TGTGCCAGCAGTGAGGGGGCCGGGACTGAAGCTTTCTTT.

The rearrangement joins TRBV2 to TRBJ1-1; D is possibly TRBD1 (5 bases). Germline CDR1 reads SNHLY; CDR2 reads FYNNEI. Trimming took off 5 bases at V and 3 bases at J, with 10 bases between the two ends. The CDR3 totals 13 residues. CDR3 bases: TGTGCCAGCAGTATAGGGGTATACACTGAAGCTTTCTTT. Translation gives CASSIGVYTEAFF. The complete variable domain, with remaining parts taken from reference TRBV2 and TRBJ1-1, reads EPEVTQTPSHQVTQMGQEVILRCVPISNHLYFYWYRQILGQKVEFLVSFYNNEISEKSEIFDDQFSVERPDGSNFTLKIRSTKLEDSAMYFCASSIGVYTEAFFGQGTRLTVV.

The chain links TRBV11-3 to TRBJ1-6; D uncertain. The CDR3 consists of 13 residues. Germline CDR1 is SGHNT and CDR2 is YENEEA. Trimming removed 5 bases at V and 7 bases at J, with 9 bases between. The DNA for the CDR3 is TGTGCCAGCAGCCCAGGAGGGAATTCACCCCTCCACTTT. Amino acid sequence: CASSPGGNSPLHF.

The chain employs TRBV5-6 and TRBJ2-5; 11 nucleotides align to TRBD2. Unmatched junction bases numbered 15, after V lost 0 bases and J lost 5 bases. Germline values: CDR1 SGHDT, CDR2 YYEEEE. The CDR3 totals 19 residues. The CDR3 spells CASSLDSLAGGRAVETQYF. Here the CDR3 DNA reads TGTGCCAGCAGCTTGGATTCCCTAGCGGGGGGCCGGGCCGTTGAGACCCAGTACTTC.

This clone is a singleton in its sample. Here the CDR3 reads CASSIGPGWGREQYF. DNA of the CDR3: TGTGCCAGTAGTATAGGCCCAGGGTGGGGTCGCGAGCAGTACTTC. This chain joins TRBV19 and TRBJ2-7; the D gene is possibly TRBD1 (5 bases). Germline-derived CDR1 and CDR2 are LNHDA and SQIVND (reference sequence). V was pared by 1 base and J by 6 bases, with 16 bases between. CDR3 length: 15 residues.

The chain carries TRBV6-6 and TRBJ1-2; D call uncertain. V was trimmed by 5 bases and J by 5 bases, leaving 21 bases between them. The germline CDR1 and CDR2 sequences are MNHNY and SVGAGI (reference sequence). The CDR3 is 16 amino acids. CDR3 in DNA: TGTGCCAGCAGTCCCCCGGGAGGATTCCCCCCTTATGGCTACACCTTC. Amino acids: CASSPPGGFPPYGYTF.

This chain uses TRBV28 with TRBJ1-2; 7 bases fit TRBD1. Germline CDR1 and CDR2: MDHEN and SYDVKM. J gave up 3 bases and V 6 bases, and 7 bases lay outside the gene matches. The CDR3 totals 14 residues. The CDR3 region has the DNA TGTGCCAGCAGGTACCAGGGGGTCGACTATGGCTACACCTTC. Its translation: CASRYQGVDYGYTF.

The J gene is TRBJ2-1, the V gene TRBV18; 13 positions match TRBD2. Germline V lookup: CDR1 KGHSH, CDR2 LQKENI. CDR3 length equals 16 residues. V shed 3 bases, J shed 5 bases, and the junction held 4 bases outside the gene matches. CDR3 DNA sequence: TGTGCCAGCTCACCCCTGACTAGCGGGGGGCACAATGAGCAGTTCTTC. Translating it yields CASSPLTSGGHNEQFF.

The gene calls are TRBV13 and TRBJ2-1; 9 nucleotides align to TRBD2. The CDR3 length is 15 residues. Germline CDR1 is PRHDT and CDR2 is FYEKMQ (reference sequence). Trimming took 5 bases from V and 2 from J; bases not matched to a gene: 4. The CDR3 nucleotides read TGTGCCAGCAGCAGGAAGCGGGAGGCCTACAATGAGCAGTTCTTC. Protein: CASSRKREAYNEQFF.

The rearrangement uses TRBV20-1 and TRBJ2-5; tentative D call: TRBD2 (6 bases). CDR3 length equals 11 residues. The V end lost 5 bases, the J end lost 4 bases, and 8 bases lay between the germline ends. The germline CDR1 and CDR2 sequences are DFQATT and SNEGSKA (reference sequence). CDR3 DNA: TGCAGTGCTGGAGCGGGAGAGACCCAGTACTTC. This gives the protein CSAGAGETQYF.